What follows is one T cell receptor beta chain and its context. The data originate from a study of neoadjuvant nivolumab and ipilimumab in lung cancer. Libraries were prepared by immunoSEQ multiplex PCR; TCRdb keeps only in-frame clonotypes and omits some of them. The data contain 24,000 or so clones, 65% to 85% of them singletons. The CDR3 contains 15 residues. V dropped 0 bases and J dropped 1 base, with 9 bases sitting between them. Germline-derived CDR1 and CDR2 are SGHTA and FQGNSA. The specimen was peripheral blood, collected before neoadjuvant nivolumab, alone or with ipilimumab. This clonotype was sampled from an adult with non-small cell lung cancer. The chain recombines TRBV7-2 with TRBJ2-5; D is possibly TRBD1 or TRBD2 (5 bases each). The CDR3 DNA follows: TGTGCCAGCAGCTTAGCGGGGGAGACCCAAGAGACCCAGTACTTC. It translates to CASSLAGETQETQYF.